This entry lists 2 T cell receptor beta chains sequenced from one sample in a study of T cells in Graves' hyperthyroidism and ophthalmopathy. Researchers amplified the TCR beta CDR3 regions from RNA transcripts. Primed by the HTBI set, a first-round RT-PCR was run on the TCR CDR3. Each CDR3 protein is one row after TCRdb ran MiXCR on the multiplex PCR reads. The sample records about 740,000 distinct CDR3 sequences, 14% being singletons. The sample comprised blood. The receptors were gathered from a woman aged 18-29 years with Graves' hyperthyroidism.

At least ten counts were recorded for this clonotype. The chain uses TRBV30 and TRBJ2-1, with D possibly being TRBD2 (5 bases). The ends were cut back, 2 bases at V and 2 bases at J, with 16 bases in the middle. Germline V gives CDR1 GTSNPN, CDR2 SVGIG (reference sequence). The CDR3 has 16 amino acids. This CDR3 reads CAWSPLGAETYNEQFF. The CDR3 DNA follows: TGTGCCTGGAGTCCGCTAGGAGCGGAGACCTACAATGAGCAGTTCTTC.

In this sample, this clonotype turned up a few times. CDR3 in DNA: TGTGCCTGGAGTGTGGTAGTAATCGGTCCCTACAATGAGCAGTTCTTC. Its protein is CAWSVVVIGPYNEQFF. The chain employs TRBV30 and TRBJ2-1; D gene unclear. Germline V gene data show CDR1 as GTSNPN and CDR2 as SVGIG (reference sequence). V dropped 0 bases and J dropped 2 bases, with 14 bases sitting between them. The CDR3 length is 16 residues.